The present TCR beta chain was sequenced within a study of response to subunit inactivated influenza vaccine. TCRdb reprocessed the RT-PCR reads via MiXCR and lists one record per CDR3 protein. This table has around 750,000 distinct CDR3 sequences, around 20% appearing once. Germline CDR1 reads KGHSH; CDR2 reads LQKENI. The V and J ends lost 6 bases and 1 base, in that order; junction bases with no gene match: 5. There are 16 residues in the CDR3. The sample here was PBMCs from blood, taken less than 6 days after vaccination. V and J are TRBV18 and TRBJ2-6, with 8 bases matching TRBD1. This TCR was recovered from a man between 50 and 59 years old who received an inactivated influenza vaccine. CDR3 in amino acids: CASSKDRDSGANVLTF. The CDR3 DNA reads as TGTGCCAGCTCGAAGGACAGGGATTCTGGGGCCAACGTCCTGACTTTC.